One and the same sample provided the 4 T cell receptor beta chains below, sequenced in a study of tumor-infiltrating lymphocytes in primary liver carcinoma. It was from roughly 20-30 mg of unsorted bulk tissue that RNA and DNA were co-extracted. Production of TCR beta cDNA used around 500 ng total RNA together with a constant-region primer. Three nested multiplex PCR rounds, a slightly modified ARM-PCR method, built the TCR beta libraries. The opening two PCR rounds, around 11 cycles each, paired TRBV1-TRBV30 forward primers with a C-beta reverse primer. Using its own MiXCR run on the multiplex PCR reads, TCRdb lists one record per CDR3 protein. The sample consists of roughly 100,000 distinct CDR3 sequences, approximately 78% of them appearing once. Specimen: liver tumor tissue from sampling region 3. Subset: tumor region T3, left-lateral pole. These receptors all stem from a man in his forties or fifties with primary liver carcinoma and hepatitis B virus infection.

In the case of this clonotype: One end of the junction does not line up with germline, which may come from a read error. The chain combines TRBV5-1 with TRBJ2-5; 7 nucleotides align to TRBD2. The germline V gene encodes CDR1 SGHRS and CDR2 YFSETQ. The CDR3 totals 16 residues. The CDR3 sequence: CASSPWGAGVQETQSF. In nucleotides, the CDR3 is TGCGCCAGCAGCCCATGGGGCGCGGGAGTGCAAGAGACCCAGTCTTTC.

Concerning this clonotype: A clone one base away is much larger, so this may be a read error. The rearrangement joins TRBV28 to TRBJ2-5, with D perhaps TRBD1 or TRBD2 (5 bases each). V shed 4 bases and J shed 2 bases, with 20 bases lying between them. CDR1 MDHEN and CDR2 SYDVKM come from the germline V gene. The CDR3 runs to 17 residues. CDR3 in DNA: TGTGCCAGCAGTTCTCGGATGAGAAGGGACGCACAAGAGACCCAGTACTTC. As protein: CASSSRMRRDAQETQYF.

As to this clonotype: Since no conserved phenylalanine or tryptophan closes the CDR3, a read error is the likely cause. This chain uses TRBV29-1 with TRBJ1-4; 8 bases match TRBD1. The CDR3 has 14 residues. The germline CDR1 and CDR2 sequences are SQVTM and ANQGSEA. J lost 4 bases, V lost 3 bases, and 4 bases had no gene match. The CDR3 DNA reads TGCAGCGTTGAGGGGACAGGTGATAATGAAAAACTGTTTTCT. It translates to CSVEGTGDNEKLFS.

Comment on this clonotype: At one end, the junction sequence differs from germline, possibly due to a read error. This rearrangement joins TRBV6-5 to TRBJ2-5; weak D call: TRBD2 (6 bases). This CDR3 contains 15 residues. CDR1 MNHEY and CDR2 SVGAGI come from the germline V gene. In DNA, the CDR3 is TGTGCCAGCAGTTACGCGGGAATGGTACAAGAGATCCAGTACTTC. Translated: CASSYAGMVQEIQYF.